The rows below give T cell receptor beta chains drawn from one sample of a study of T cell repertoires in cytomegalovirus infection. These receptors have no identified antigens. Each CDR3 protein is one row after TCRdb ran MiXCR on the reads. The sample includes about 27,000 distinct CDR3 sequences, 19% seen only once; the top ten take around 80%. Here the sequenced sample was CD8+ T cells from cultured PBMCs, taken from culture after CMV antigen stimulation. The receptors originated from a human donor in good health (CMV status not recorded). Some clones in this sample may be carry-over from other donors' samples. CDR3s include the opening cysteine and the closing phenylalanine or tryptophan. A D gene is named only where the DNA matches it firmly. Size is stated for part of the rows, as once, few or many counts, or as a class when the clone is expanded.

d_gene,v_gene,j_gene,abundance,CDR3aa,CDR3nt
.,TRBV7-2,TRBJ2-2,many,CASSLAGTGELFF,TGTGCCAGCAGCTTAGCCGGCACCGGGGAGCTGTTTTTT
TRBD1,TRBV7-9,TRBJ1-6,.,CAGQAYNSPLHF,TGTGCCGGACAGGCCTATAATTCACCCCTCCACTTT
.,TRBV12-3/TRBV12-4,TRBJ2-7,once,CASSLALGQAGPYEQYF,TGTGCCAGCAGTTTAGCGCTAGGGCAGGCGGGGCCCTACGAGCAGTACTTC
.,TRBV11-2,TRBJ2-4,few,CASSSTGPLDIQYF,TGTGCCAGCAGCTCGACAGGACCGTTGGACATTCAGTACTTC
.,TRBV28,TRBJ1-1,few,CASSYNRVVGDTEAFF,TGTGCCAGCAGTTACAACAGGGTAGTCGGGGACACTGAAGCTTTCTTT
.,TRBV7-2,TRBJ1-1,.,CASSVIYRAGTFLNTEAFF,TGTGCCAGCAGCGTCATATACAGGGCGGGGACCTTTTTGAACACTGAAGCTTTCTTT
.,TRBV12-3/TRBV12-4,TRBJ1-2,.,CASSTHGASGYTF,TGTGCCAGCAGTACCCACGGGGCCTCTGGCTACACCTTC
TRBD2,TRBV7-6,TRBJ2-7,few,CASSRSWLAGEQYF,TGTGCCAGCAGCCGTTCCTGGCTAGCGGGGGAGCAGTACTTC
.,TRBV7-9,TRBJ2-1,.,CASTVQWDEQFF,TGTGCCAGCACCGTACAGTGGGATGAGCAGTTCTTC
.,TRBV7-6,TRBJ2-2,few,CASSLEVSIWTGELFF,TGTGCCAGCAGCTTAGAGGTCTCCATTTGGACCGGGGAGCTGTTTTTT
.,TRBV7-9,TRBJ2-7,.,CASSLVWGQEEQYF,TGTGCCAGCAGCTTAGTGTGGGGCCAAGAGGAGCAGTACTTC
.,TRBV6-1,TRBJ1-5,many,CASTSTEHYSNQPQHF,TGTGCCAGCACCTCGACAGAGCATTATAGCAATCAGCCCCAGCATTTT
TRBD1,TRBV19,TRBJ2-1,few,CASTSGQGANEQFF,TGTGCCAGTACCTCGGGACAGGGGGCTAATGAGCAGTTCTTC
.,TRBV13,TRBJ2-1,few,CASRVGDSYNEQFF,TGTGCCAGCAGGGTCGGGGATTCTTACAATGAGCAGTTCTTC
.,TRBV4-3,TRBJ1-4,.,CASSQDGGFNEKLFF,TGCGCCAGCAGCCAAGACGGGGGCTTTAATGAAAAACTGTTTTTT
TRBD2,TRBV7-9,TRBJ2-7,.,CASSPSRDYLYEQYF,TGTGCCAGCAGCCCAAGCCGGGACTACCTCTACGAGCAGTACTTC
.,TRBV11-2,TRBJ2-7,few,CASSPGWGTTYEQYF,TGTGCCAGCAGCCCCGGTTGGGGGACAACCTACGAGCAGTACTTC
.,TRBV4-3,TRBJ2-7,few,CASSQDLGPTTEQYF,TGCGCCAGCAGCCAAGATTTAGGGCCTACCACCGAGCAGTACTTC
TRBD2,TRBV7-2,TRBJ2-1,.,CASSPAGGPLNEQFF,TGTGCCAGCAGCCCAGCGGGAGGGCCTTTGAATGAGCAGTTCTTC
.,TRBV7-2,TRBJ2-7,few,CASSLGLAAEQYF,TGTGCCAGCAGCTTGGGTTTGGCGGCCGAGCAGTACTTC
TRBD1,TRBV7-8,TRBJ1-1,many,CASSLVTGTEAFF,TGTGCCAGCAGCTTAGTGACAGGGACTGAAGCTTTCTTT
.,TRBV27,TRBJ2-7,.,CASSSGNAESEQYF,TGTGCCAGCAGTTCTGGGAATGCGGAAAGCGAGCAGTACTTC
.,TRBV6-5,TRBJ1-5,.,CASRPNSNQPQHF,TGTGCCAGCAGACCGAATAGCAATCAGCCCCAGCATTTT
.,TRBV19,TRBJ2-7,.,CASSIGYEQYF,TGTGCCAGTAGTATCGGCTACGAGCAGTACTTC
TRBD1,TRBV7-9,TRBJ2-7,few,CASSTADRTGPTNEQYF,TGTGCCAGCAGCACCGCAGACAGGACAGGTCCTACGAACGAGCAGTACTTC
.,TRBV6-1,TRBJ1-1,.,CASRLGENTEAFF,TGTGCCAGCCGCCTGGGAGAGAACACTGAAGCTTTCTTT
TRBD1,TRBV6-6,TRBJ2-7,few,CASNRGDKQYF,TGTGCCAGCAACAGGGGAGACAAGCAGTACTTC
.,TRBV11-2,TRBJ2-4,few,CASSLDKGHQNIQYF,TGTGCCAGCAGCTTAGATAAGGGACACCAAAACATTCAGTACTTC
TRBD2,TRBV5-1,TRBJ2-7,.,CASSLERAGGSYEQYF,TGCGCCAGCAGCTTGGAGAGAGCGGGGGGATCCTACGAGCAGTACTTC
.,TRBV7-8,TRBJ2-7,.,CASSLDLITYEQYF,TGTGCCAGCAGCTTAGACTTAATCACCTACGAGCAGTACTTC
.,TRBV20-1,TRBJ1-5,.,CSASGGVGYSNQPQHF,TGCAGTGCTAGTGGGGGGGTTGGATATAGCAATCAGCCCCAGCATTTT
.,TRBV7-9,TRBJ1-1,few,CASSLARGLNTEAFF,TGTGCCAGCAGCTTAGCACGGGGGTTAAACACTGAAGCTTTCTTT
.,TRBV27,TRBJ2-6,.,CASSLLPSGANVLTF,TGTGCCAGCAGTTTACTCCCCTCTGGGGCCAACGTCCTGACTTTC
TRBD1,TRBV7-2,TRBJ2-7,.,CASSDTGTGSYEQYF,TGTGCCAGCAGCGACACCGGGACAGGGAGTTACGAGCAGTACTTC
TRBD1,TRBV7-2,TRBJ1-6,many,CAARQGRTTNSPLHF,TGTGCCGCTAGACAGGGAAGGACGACAAATTCACCCCTCCACTTT
.,TRBV6-5,TRBJ2-7,.,CASSYRDKGYEQYF,TGTGCCAGCAGTTACCGGGACAAGGGCTACGAGCAGTACTTC
.,TRBV5-6,TRBJ2-7,.,CASSPGSGPYEQYF,TGTGCCAGCAGCCCCGGGAGCGGACCCTACGAGCAGTACTTC
.,TRBV6-5,TRBJ1-2,many,CASSGGGGRGYTF,TGTGCCAGCAGCGGAGGCGGGGGCCGGGGCTACACCTTC
.,TRBV7-9,TRBJ2-1,.,CASSLGSGSEQFF,TGTGCCAGCAGCTTAGGTTCGGGAAGTGAGCAGTTCTTC
TRBD1,TRBV6-5,TRBJ2-7,few,CASSHGQGSYEQYF,TGTGCCAGCAGTCATGGACAGGGGTCCTACGAGCAGTACTTC
.,TRBV25-1,TRBJ1-4,few,CASSEYYRSNEKLFF,TGTGCCAGCAGTGAATACTACCGCTCTAATGAAAAACTGTTTTTT
.,TRBV9,TRBJ1-1,few,CASSAGGTEAFF,TGTGCCAGCAGCGCCGGGGGGACTGAAGCTTTCTTT
TRBD2,TRBV7-6,TRBJ2-1,many,CASSFRANSGSNEQFF,TGTGCCAGCAGCTTTAGGGCGAATAGCGGGAGCAATGAGCAGTTCTTC
.,TRBV12-3/TRBV12-4,TRBJ1-5,few,CASSFPAIHQPQHF,TGTGCCAGCAGTTTTCCGGCGATCCACCAGCCCCAGCATTTT
.,TRBV19,TRBJ2-1,.,CASMRGYNEQFF,TGTGCCAGTATGAGGGGTTACAATGAGCAGTTCTTC
TRBD2,TRBV4-3,TRBJ2-1,.,CASSPGTSGSYEQFF,TGCGCCAGCAGCCCCGGGACTAGCGGGAGTTATGAGCAGTTCTTC
.,TRBV10-2,TRBJ2-7,many,CASSEPMTLDPYEQYF,TGCGCCAGCAGTGAGCCGATGACCCTAGATCCCTACGAGCAGTACTTC
.,TRBV4-1,TRBJ2-2,.,CASSQVRGGANTGELFF,TGCGCCAGCAGCCAAGTTCGGGGAGGCGCGAACACCGGGGAGCTGTTTTTT
TRBD1,TRBV7-9,TRBJ1-2,many,CASSQSVTGENYGYTF,TGTGCCAGCAGCCAATCTGTCACAGGGGAAAACTATGGCTACACCTTC
TRBD1,TRBV5-4,TRBJ1-6,many,CASSVTGVKNSPLHF,TGTGCCAGCAGCGTGACAGGGGTGAAAAATTCACCCCTCCACTTT
.,TRBV6-5,TRBJ1-1,.,CASSYSGGQIRAFF,TGTGCCAGCAGTTACTCCGGGGGACAAATACGGGCTTTCTTT
.,TRBV6-1,TRBJ2-1,.,CASSRTDAYNEQFF,TGTGCCAGCAGTCGGACAGACGCCTACAATGAGCAGTTCTTC
.,TRBV28,TRBJ2-1,many,CASILRPGTYNEQFF,TGTGCCAGCATCCTCAGGCCAGGAACCTACAATGAGCAGTTCTTC
.,TRBV7-2,TRBJ2-5,.,CASSRTTPKLETQYF,TGTGCCAGCAGCAGAACCACGCCAAAACTAGAGACCCAGTACTTC
.,TRBV6-5,TRBJ2-7,few,CASSSSGFSYEQYF,TGTGCCAGCAGTTCCTCGGGCTTCTCCTACGAGCAGTACTTC
TRBD2,TRBV7-2,TRBJ2-5,few,CASSRLAGGVETQYF,TGTGCCAGCTCACGACTAGCGGGGGGGGTGGAGACCCAGTACTTC
.,TRBV7-2,TRBJ1-1,.,CASSLARQVEAFF,TGTGCCAGCAGCTTAGCGCGGCAGGTTGAAGCTTTCTTT
TRBD2,TRBV7-9,TRBJ2-1,.,CASSSRLAGHRDEQFF,TGTGCCAGCAGTTCAAGACTAGCGGGTCATCGGGATGAGCAGTTCTTC
TRBD2,TRBV7-2,TRBJ2-1,.,CASSHSGRAPVSSYNEQFF,TGTGCCAGCAGCCATAGCGGGAGGGCCCCGGTTAGCTCCTACAATGAGCAGTTCTTC
.,TRBV6-1,TRBJ2-1,few,CASSDPRDSPLDEQFF,TGTGCCAGCAGTGACCCCCGGGACTCGCCCCTCGATGAGCAGTTCTTC